Listed here are 11 T cell receptor beta chains from one sample, sequenced in a study of human versus mouse CDR3 diversity and MHC coevolution. Using immunoSEQ multiplex PCR, the repertoire was profiled, and TCRdb retains in-frame clones only, with some absent. The sample has 75,000 to 90,000 clones; over 85% are singletons. What was sequenced was naive CD4+ T cells from blood. Subset meaning: CD45RO-negative CD62L-positive naive CD4 T cells. These receptors were obtained from a person between 25 and 70 years old in good health.

The chain couples TRBV28 to TRBJ1-2, with D perhaps TRBD1 (5 bases). The CDR3 has 14 amino acids. Germline V gene sequence: CDR1 MDHEN, CDR2 SYDVKM. Trimming shortened V by 6 bases and J by 0 bases, and 11 bases separated the two germline ends. Here the CDR3 DNA reads TGTGCCAGCAGCCGCGGACAAACTAACTATGGCTACACCTTC. It is translated as CASSRGQTNYGYTF.

This clone was recorded only once. The V gene is TRBV5-1, the J gene TRBJ1-5, with D maybe TRBD1 (6 bases). V lost 0 bases and J 5 bases, leaving 9 bases between the germline ends. Germline V gene lookup returns CDR1 SGHRS and CDR2 YFSETQ. The CDR3 has 14 amino acids. The CDR3 spells CASSLDQGHQPQHF. The CDR3 DNA follows: TGCGCCAGCAGCTTGGATCAGGGGCATCAGCCCCAGCATTTT.

The genes are TRBV28 and TRBJ1-1; D gene ambiguous. In germline, CDR1 is MDHEN, CDR2 SYDVKM. Trimming took 7 bases from V and 0 from J, leaving 3 bases between them. CDR3 length: 11 residues. CDR3 nucleotide sequence: TGTGCCAGCATCGTGAACACTGAAGCTTTCTTT. Translation: CASIVNTEAFF. Full variable domain (rest looked up from reference TRBV28 and TRBJ1-1): DVKVTQSSRYLVKRTGEKVFLECVQDMDHENMFWYRQDPGLGLRLIYFSYDVKMKEKGDIPEGYSVSREKKERFSLILESASTNQTSMYLCASIVNTEAFFGQGTRLTVV.

The chain combines TRBV5-1 with TRBJ1-5; 7 nucleotides align to TRBD1. Trimming removed 1 base from V and 3 bases from J; junction bases left unmatched: 4. CDR3 size: 15 residues. CDR1 and CDR2 from the germline V gene are SGHRS and YFSETQ. CDR3 DNA sequence: TGCGCCAGCAGCTTGACGGGACAGCTCAATCAGCCCCAGCATTTT. It codes for CASSLTGQLNQPQHF.

The chain recombines TRBV29-1 with TRBJ1-2, with 9 bases matching TRBD1. Trimming at V came to 7 bases and at J to 6 bases, leaving 9 bases not matched to a gene. From germline, CDR1 is SQVTM and CDR2 ANQGSEA. This CDR3 spans 13 amino acids. CDR3 sequence: CSDLTGTGNGYTF. The DNA for the CDR3 is TGCAGCGACTTAACCGGGACAGGGAATGGCTACACCTTC.

The V gene is TRBV11-2, the J gene TRBJ2-7; the D gene is possibly TRBD2 (6 bases). Germline lookup yields CDR1 SGHAT and CDR2 FQNNGV. The germline V and J ends were trimmed by 0 bases and 1 base, with 13 bases remaining between them. The CDR3 runs to 16 residues. CDR3 sequence: CASSLERLRGSYEQYF. For the CDR3, the DNA is TGTGCCAGCAGCTTAGAGCGGTTGCGGGGATCCTACGAGCAGTACTTC.

The J gene is TRBJ2-1, the V gene TRBV5-1; the match to TRBD2 covers 9 bases. This CDR3 comprises 15 residues. The junction had 4 bases not matched to a gene; V was cut back by 1 base and J by 5 bases. Looked up from germline, CDR1 is SGHRS and CDR2 is YFSETQ. The CDR3 DNA reads TGCGCCAGCAGCTTGCTAGCGGGGTCCAACAATGAGCAGTTCTTC. Translating gives CASSLLAGSNNEQFF.

This rearrangement joins TRBV19 to TRBJ2-7; tentatively, D is TRBD2 (6 bases). Germline V CDR1 and CDR2: LNHDA, SQIVND (reference sequence). The CDR3 length is 14 residues. The V and J ends lost 6 bases and 2 bases respectively, with 14 bases between them. The chain's CDR3 is CASSTPRGAYEQYF. For the CDR3, the DNA is TGTGCCAGTAGCACACCGCGGGGAGCCTACGAGCAGTACTTC.

J is TRBJ2-7 and V is TRBV19; 7 nucleotides agree with TRBD1. This CDR3 comprises 18 residues. Trimming took 1 base from V and 3 from J; bases not matched to a gene: 15. Germline V gene lookup returns CDR1 LNHDA and CDR2 SQIVND (reference sequence). Here the CDR3 DNA reads TGTGCCAGTAGTATAGGGTCAGGGCGGACAGGTTTTTTCTACGAGCAGTACTTC. This encodes CASSIGSGRTGFFYEQYF.

The chain combines TRBV4-1 with TRBJ1-1; D might be TRBD1 (5 bases). The CDR3 totals 13 residues. Between the trimmed V and J ends, which lost 0 bases and 11 bases, there was a span of 13 bases. The V gene's germline CDR1 is MGHRA and CDR2 YSYEKL. CDR3 loop: CASSQDGGTAAFF. The CDR3 DNA reads TGCGCCAGCAGCCAAGATGGGGGGACCGCGGCTTTCTTT.

This clone came up once. V and J are TRBV27 and TRBJ2-7; 9 positions match TRBD1. The CDR3 covers 16 residues. The germline gives CDR1 MNHEY, CDR2 SMNVEV (reference sequence). V gave up 8 bases and J gave up 7 bases; unmatched junction bases: 18. The CDR3 DNA reads as TGTGCCAGCTCCAGGGACGTACAGGGGGCTTCGGGGGAGCAGTACTTC. Its protein product is CASSRDVQGASGEQYF.